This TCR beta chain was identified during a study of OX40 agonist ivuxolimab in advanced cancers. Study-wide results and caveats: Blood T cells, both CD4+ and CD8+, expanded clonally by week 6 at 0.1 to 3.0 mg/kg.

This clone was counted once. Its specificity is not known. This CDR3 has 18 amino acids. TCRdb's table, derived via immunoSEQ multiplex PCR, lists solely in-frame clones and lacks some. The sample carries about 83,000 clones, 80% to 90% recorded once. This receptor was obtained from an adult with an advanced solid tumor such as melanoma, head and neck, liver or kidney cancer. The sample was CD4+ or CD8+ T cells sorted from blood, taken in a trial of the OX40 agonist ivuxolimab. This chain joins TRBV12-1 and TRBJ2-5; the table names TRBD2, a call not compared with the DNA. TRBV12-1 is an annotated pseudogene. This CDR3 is CASSPRSQPGPGQETQYF. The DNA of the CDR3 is TGTGCCAGCAGCCCACGCTCACAACCGGGTCCCGGGCAAGAGACCCAGTACTTC.